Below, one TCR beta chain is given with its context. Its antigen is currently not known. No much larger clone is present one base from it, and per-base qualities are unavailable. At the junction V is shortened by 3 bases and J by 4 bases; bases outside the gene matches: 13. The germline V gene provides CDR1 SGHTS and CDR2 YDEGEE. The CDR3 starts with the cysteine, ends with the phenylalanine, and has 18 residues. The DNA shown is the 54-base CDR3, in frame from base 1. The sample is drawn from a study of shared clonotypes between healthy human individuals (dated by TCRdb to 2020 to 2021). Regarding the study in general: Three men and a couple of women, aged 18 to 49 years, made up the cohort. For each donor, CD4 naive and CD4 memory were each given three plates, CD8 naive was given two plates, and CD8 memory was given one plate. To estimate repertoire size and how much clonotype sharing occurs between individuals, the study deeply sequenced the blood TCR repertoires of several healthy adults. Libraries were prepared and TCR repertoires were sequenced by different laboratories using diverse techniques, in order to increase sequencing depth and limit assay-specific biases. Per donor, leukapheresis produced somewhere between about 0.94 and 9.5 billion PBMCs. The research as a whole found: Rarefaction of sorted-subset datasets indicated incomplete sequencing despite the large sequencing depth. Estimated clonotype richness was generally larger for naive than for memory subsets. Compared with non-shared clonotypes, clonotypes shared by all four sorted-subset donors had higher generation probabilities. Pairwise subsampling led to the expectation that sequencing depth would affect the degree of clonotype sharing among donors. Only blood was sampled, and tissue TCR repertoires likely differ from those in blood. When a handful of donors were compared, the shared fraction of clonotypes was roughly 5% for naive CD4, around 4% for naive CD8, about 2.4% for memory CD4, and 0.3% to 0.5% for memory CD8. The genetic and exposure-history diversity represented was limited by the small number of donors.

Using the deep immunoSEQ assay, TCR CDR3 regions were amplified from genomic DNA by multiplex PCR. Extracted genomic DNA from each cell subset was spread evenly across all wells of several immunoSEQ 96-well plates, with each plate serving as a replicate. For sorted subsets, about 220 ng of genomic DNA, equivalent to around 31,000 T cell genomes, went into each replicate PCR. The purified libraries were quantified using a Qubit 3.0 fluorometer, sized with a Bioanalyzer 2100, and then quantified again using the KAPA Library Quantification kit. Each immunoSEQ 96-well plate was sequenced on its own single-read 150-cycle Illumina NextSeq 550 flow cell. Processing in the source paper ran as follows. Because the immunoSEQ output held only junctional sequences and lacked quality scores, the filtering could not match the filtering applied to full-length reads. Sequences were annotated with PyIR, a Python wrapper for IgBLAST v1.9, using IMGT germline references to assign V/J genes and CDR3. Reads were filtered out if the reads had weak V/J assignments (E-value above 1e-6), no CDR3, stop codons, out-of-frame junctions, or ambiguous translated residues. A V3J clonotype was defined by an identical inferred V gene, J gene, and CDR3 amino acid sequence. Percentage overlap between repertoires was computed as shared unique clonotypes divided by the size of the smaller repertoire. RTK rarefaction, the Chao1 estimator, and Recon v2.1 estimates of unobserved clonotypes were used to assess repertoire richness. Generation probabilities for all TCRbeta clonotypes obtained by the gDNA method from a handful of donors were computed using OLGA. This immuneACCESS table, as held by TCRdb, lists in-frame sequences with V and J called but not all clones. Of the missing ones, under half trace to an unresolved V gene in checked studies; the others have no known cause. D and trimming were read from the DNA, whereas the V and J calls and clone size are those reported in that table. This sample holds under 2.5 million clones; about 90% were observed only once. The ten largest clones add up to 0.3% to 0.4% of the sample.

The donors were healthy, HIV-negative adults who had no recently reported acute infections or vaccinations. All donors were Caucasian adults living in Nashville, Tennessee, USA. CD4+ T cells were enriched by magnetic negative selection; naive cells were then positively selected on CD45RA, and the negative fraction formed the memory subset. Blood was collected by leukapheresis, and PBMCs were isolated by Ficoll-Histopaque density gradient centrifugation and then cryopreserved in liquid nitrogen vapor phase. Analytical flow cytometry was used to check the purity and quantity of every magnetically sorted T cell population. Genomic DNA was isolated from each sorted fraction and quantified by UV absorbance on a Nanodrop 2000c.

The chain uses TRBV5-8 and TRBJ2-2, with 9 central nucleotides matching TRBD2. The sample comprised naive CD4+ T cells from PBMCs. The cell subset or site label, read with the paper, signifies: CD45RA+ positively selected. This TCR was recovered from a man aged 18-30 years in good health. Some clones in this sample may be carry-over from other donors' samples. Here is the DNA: TGTGCCAGCAGCTCACCGGGACTAGCTGCTCCGCCCACCGGGGAGCTGTTTTTT. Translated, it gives CASSSPGLAAPPTGELFF.